This T cell receptor (beta chain) was observed in a study of blood T cell repertoires in COVID-19. Study summary: Acute and convalescent COVID-19 samples came from the United States, Italy and Spain.

V was cut by 2 bases and J by 5 bases, with 10 bases left in between. The V gene's germline CDR1 is SGHAT and CDR2 FQNNGV. The CDR3 consists of 14 residues. Method: immunoSEQ multiplex PCR; TCRdb's copy keeps in-frame clones and lacks some. The repertoire holds 150,000 to 200,000 clones, with approximately 88% as singletons. This clone was picked up one time. Assignments of participants to cohorts depended upon their own reported clinical history. The sample comprised PBMCs or T cells enriched from blood (not recorded which). The V and J genes are TRBV11-2 and TRBJ2-1; D remains ambiguous. The sequence was obtained from a man between 65 and 85 years old who had been exposed to COVID-19. CDR3 nucleotides: TGTGCCAGCAGCTTAAATTATGCAGACAATGAGCAGTTCTTC. The encoded protein is CASSLNYADNEQFF.